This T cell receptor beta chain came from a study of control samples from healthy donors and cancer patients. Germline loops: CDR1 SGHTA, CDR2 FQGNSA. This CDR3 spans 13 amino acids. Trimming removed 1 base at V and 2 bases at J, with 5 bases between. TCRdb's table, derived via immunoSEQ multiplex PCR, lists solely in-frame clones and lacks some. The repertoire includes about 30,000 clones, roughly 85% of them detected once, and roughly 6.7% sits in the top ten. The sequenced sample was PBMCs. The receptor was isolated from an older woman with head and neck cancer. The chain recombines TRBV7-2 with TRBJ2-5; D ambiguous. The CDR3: CASSLGVQETQYF. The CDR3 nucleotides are TGTGCCAGCAGCTTAGGGGTACAAGAGACCCAGTACTTC.